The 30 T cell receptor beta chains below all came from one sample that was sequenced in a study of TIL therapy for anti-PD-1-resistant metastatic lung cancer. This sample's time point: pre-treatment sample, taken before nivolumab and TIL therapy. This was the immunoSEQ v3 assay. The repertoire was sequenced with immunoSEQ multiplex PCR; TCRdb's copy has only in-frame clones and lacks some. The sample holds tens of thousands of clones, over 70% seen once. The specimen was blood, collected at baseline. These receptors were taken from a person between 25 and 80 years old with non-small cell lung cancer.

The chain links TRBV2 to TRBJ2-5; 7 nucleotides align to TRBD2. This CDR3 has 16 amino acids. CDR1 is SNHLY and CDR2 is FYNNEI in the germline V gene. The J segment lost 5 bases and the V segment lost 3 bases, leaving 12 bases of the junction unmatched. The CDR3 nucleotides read TGTGCCAGCAGTGATTGGGGCGGGAGCTCTCGGGAGACCCAGTACTTC. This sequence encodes CASSDWGGSSRETQYF.

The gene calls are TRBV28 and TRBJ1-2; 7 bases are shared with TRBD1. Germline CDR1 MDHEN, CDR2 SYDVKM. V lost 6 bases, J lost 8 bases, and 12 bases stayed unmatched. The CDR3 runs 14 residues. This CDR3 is CASSLSTGDRGYTF. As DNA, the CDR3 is TGTGCCAGCAGCCTCTCCACAGGGGACCGCGGCTACACCTTC.

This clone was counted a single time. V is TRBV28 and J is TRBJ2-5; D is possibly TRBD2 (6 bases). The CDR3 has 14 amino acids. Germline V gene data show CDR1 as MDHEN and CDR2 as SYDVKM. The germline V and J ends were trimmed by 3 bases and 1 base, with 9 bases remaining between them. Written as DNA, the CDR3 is TGTGCCAGCAGTTTCGTCGGGGGCCAAGAGACCCAGTACTTC. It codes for CASSFVGGQETQYF. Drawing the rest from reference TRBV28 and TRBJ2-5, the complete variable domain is DVKVTQSSRYLVKRTGEKVFLECVQDMDHENMFWYRQDPGLGLRLIYFSYDVKMKEKGDIPEGYSVSREKKERFSLILESASTNQTSMYLCASSFVGGQETQYFGPGTRLLVL.

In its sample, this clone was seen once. The CDR3 here is CASSFWGTGVNTEAFF. In DNA form, the CDR3 reads TGTGCCAGCAGCTTTTGGGGGACAGGGGTGAACACTGAAGCTTTCTTT. This chain links TRBV11-2 with TRBJ1-1; 10 bases agree with TRBD1. CDR3 length: 16 amino acids. V shed 3 bases, J shed 0 bases, and the junction held 4 bases outside the gene matches. The germline gives CDR1 SGHAT, CDR2 FQNNGV. Full variable domain (outside the CDR3, taken from reference TRBV11-2 and TRBJ1-1): EAGVAQSPRYKIIEKRQSVAFWCNPISGHATLYWYQQILGQGPKLLIQFQNNGVVDDSQLPKDRFSAERLKGVDSTLKIQPAKLEDSAVYLCASSFWGTGVNTEAFFGQGTRLTVV.

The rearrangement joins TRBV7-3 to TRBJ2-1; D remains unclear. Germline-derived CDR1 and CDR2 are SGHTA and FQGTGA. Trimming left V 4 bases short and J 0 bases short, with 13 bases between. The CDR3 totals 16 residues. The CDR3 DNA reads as TGTGCCAGCAGCTCTCCCGGTTCTAGCTCCTACAATGAGCAGTTCTTC. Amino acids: CASSSPGSSSYNEQFF.

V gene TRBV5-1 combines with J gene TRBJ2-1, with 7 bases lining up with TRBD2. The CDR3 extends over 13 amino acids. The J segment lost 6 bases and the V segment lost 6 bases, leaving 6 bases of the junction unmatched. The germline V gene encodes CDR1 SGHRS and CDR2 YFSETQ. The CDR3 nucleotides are TGCGCCAGCATGGAGACTAGCATCAATGAGCAGTTCTTC. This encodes CASMETSINEQFF. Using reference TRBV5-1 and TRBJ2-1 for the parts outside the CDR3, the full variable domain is KAGVTQTPRYLIKTRGQQVTLSCSPISGHRSVSWYQQTPGQGLQFLFEYFSETQRNKGNFPGRFSGRQFSNSRSEMNVSTLELGDSALYLCASMETSINEQFFGPGTRLTVL.

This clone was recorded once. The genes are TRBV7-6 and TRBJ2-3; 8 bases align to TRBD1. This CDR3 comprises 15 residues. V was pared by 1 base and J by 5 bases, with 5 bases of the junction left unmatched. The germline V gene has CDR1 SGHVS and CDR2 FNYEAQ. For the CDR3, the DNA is TGTGCCAGCAGCTTAGGGACAGGGTCTGGAGATACGCAGTATTTT. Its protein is CASSLGTGSGDTQYF.

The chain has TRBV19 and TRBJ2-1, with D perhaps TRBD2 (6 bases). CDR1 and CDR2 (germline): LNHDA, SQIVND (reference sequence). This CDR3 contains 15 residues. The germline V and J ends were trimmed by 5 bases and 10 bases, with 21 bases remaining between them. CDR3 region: CASSPSGLPGWEQFF. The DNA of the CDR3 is TGTGCCAGTAGTCCATCGGGACTCCCCGGGTGGGAGCAGTTCTTC.

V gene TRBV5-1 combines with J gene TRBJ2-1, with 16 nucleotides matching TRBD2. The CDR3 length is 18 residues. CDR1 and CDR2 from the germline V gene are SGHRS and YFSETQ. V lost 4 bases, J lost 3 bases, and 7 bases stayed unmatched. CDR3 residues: CASSPGLAGGPRYNEQFF. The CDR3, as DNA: TGCGCCAGCAGCCCGGGACTAGCGGGAGGGCCCCGCTACAATGAGCAGTTCTTC.

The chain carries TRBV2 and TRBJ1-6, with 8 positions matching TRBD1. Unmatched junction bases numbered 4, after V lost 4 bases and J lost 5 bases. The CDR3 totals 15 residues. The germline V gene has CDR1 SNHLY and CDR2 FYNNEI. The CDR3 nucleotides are TGTGCCAGCAGTGCGACAGGGGTTAATAATTCACCCCTCCACTTT. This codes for CASSATGVNNSPLHF.

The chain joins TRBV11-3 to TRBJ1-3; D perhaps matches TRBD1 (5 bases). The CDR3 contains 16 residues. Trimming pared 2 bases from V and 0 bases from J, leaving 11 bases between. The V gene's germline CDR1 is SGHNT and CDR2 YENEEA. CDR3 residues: CASSLSGTVSGNTIYF. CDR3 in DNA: TGTGCCAGCAGCTTATCGGGGACCGTCTCTGGAAACACCATATATTTT.

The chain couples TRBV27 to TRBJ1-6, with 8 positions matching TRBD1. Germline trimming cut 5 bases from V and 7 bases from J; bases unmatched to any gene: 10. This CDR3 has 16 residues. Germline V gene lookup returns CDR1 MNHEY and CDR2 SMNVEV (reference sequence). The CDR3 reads CASSIRQGLWNSPLHF. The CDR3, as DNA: TGTGCCAGCAGTATCCGACAGGGGTTGTGGAATTCACCCCTCCACTTT.

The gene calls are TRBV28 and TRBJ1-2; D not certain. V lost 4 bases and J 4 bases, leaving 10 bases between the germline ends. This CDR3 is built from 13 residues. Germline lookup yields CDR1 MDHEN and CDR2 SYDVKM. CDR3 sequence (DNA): TGTGCCAGCAGTTCAGGCGGGATCTATGGCTACACCTTC. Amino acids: CASSSGGIYGYTF.

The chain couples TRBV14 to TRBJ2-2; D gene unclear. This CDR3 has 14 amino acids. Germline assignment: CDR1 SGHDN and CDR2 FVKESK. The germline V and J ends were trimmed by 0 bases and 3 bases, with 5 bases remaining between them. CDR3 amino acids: CASSQEGYTGELFF. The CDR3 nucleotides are TGTGCCAGCAGCCAAGAGGGGTACACCGGGGAGCTGTTTTTT.

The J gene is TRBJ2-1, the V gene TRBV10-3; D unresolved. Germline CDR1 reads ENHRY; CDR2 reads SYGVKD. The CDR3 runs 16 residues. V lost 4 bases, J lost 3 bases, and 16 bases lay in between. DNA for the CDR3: TGTGCCATCAGTGTTCTTCGGGCTCCCAGCTACAATGAGCAGTTCTTC. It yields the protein CAISVLRAPSYNEQFF.

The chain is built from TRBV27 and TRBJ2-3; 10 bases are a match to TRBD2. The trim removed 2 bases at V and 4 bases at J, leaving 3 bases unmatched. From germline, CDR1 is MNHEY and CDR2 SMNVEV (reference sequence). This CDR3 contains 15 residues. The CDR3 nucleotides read TGTGCCAGCAGTTTAGCTAGCGGGAGCTCAGATACGCAGTATTTT. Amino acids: CASSLASGSSDTQYF.

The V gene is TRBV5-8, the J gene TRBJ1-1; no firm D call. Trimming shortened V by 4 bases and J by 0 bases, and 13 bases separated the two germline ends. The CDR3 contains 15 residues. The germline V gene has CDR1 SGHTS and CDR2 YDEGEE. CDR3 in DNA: TGTGCCAGCAGCCCCAGGCCCGTGATGAACACTGAAGCTTTCTTT. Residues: CASSPRPVMNTEAFF.

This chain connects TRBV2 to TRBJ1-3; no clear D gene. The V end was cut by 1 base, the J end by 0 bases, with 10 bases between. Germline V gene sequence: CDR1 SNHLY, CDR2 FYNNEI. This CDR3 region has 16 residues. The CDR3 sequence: CASSEGQFDSGNTIYF. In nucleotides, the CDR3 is TGTGCCAGCAGTGAAGGGCAGTTCGACTCTGGAAACACCATATATTTT.

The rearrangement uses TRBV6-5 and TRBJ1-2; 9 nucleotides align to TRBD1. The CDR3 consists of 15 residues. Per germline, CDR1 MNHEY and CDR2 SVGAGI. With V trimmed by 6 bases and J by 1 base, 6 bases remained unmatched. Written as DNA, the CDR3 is TGTGCCAGCAGGGACGGGACAGGGAATAACTATGGCTACACCTTC. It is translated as CASRDGTGNNYGYTF.

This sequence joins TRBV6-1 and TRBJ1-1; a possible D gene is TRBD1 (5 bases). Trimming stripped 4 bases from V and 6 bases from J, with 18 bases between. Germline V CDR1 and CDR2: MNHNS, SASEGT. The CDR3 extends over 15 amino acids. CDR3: CASSASGFIGAEAFF. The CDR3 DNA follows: TGTGCCAGCAGTGCGTCAGGGTTTATTGGGGCTGAAGCTTTCTTT.

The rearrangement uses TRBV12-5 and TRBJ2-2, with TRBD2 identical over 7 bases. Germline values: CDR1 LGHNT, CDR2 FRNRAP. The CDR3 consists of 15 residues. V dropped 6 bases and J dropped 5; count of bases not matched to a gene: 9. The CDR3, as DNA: TGTGCTAGTGGGACCCACCTGGGGGGGACCGGGGAGCTGTTTTTT. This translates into CASGTHLGGTGELFF.

DNA for the CDR3: TGTGCCAGCAGCTTATCGGGGACCGTCTCTGGAAACACCATATATTTT. It encodes CASSLSGTVSGNTIYF. This chain links TRBV7-2 with TRBJ1-3; a possible D gene is TRBD1 (5 bases). CDR3 length: 16 amino acids. CDR1 SGHTA and CDR2 FQGNSA come from the germline V gene. The germline V and J ends were trimmed by 2 bases and 0 bases, with 11 bases remaining between them.

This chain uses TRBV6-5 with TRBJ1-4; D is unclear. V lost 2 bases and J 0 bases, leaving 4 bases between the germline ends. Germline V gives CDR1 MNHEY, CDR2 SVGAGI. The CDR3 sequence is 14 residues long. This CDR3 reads CASSYGATNEKLFF. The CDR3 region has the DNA TGTGCCAGCAGTTACGGAGCAACTAATGAAAAACTGTTTTTT.

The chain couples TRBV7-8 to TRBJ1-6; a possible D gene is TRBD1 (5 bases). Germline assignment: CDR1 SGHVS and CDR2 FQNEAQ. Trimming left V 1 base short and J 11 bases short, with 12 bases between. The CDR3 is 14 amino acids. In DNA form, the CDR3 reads TGTGCCAGCAGCTTAGGAGGGGTTGAAGCACCCCTCCACTTT. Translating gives CASSLGGVEAPLHF.

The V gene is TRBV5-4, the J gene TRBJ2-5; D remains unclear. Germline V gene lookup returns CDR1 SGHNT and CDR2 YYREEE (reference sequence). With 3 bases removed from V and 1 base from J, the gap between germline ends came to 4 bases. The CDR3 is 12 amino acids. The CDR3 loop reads CASSWPQETQYF. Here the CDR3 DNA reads TGTGCCAGCAGCTGGCCCCAAGAGACCCAGTACTTC. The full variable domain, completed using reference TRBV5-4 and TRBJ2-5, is ETGVTQSPTHLIKTRGQQVTLRCSSQSGHNTVSWYQQALGQGPQFIFQYYREEENGRGNFPPRFSGLQFPNYSSELNVNALELDDSALYLCASSWPQETQYFGPGTRLLVL.

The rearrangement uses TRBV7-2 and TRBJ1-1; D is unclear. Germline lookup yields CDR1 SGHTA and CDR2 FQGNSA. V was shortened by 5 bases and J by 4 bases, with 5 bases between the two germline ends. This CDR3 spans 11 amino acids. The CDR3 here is CASSRFTEAFF. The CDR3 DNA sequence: TGTGCCAGCAGCAGGTTCACTGAAGCTTTCTTT.

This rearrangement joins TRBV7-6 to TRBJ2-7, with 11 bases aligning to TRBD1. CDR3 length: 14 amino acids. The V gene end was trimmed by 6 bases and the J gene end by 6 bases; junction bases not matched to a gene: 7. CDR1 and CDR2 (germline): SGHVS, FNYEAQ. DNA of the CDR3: TGTGCCAGCAGAAAGACGGGACAGGGGGTCGAGCAGTACTTC. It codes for CASRKTGQGVEQYF.

The CDR3, as DNA: TGTGCCAGCAGCCCCAGGGGAACCGGGGAGCTGTTTTTT. Translated: CASSPRGTGELFF. The chain joins TRBV2 to TRBJ2-2; D is perhaps TRBD1 (6 bases). This CDR3 is built from 13 residues. Trimming took 6 bases from V and 5 from J, leaving 10 bases between them. Germline CDR1 and CDR2: SNHLY and FYNNEI.

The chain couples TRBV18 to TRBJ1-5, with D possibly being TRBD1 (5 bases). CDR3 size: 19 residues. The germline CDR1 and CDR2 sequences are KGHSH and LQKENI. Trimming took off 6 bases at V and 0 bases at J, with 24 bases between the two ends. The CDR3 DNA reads TGTGCCAGCTCCCCTTTGGGGCAGGGTCCGTATGATAGCAATCAGCCCCAGCATTTT. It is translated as CASSPLGQGPYDSNQPQHF.

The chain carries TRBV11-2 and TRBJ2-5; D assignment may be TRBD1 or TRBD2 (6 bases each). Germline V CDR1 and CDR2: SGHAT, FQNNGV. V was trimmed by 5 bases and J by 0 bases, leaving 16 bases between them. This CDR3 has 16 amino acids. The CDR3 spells CASSLGGLAHQETQYF. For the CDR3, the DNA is TGTGCCAGCAGCCTAGGGGGGCTAGCGCACCAAGAGACCCAGTACTTC. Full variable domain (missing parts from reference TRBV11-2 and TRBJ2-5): EAGVAQSPRYKIIEKRQSVAFWCNPISGHATLYWYQQILGQGPKLLIQFQNNGVVDDSQLPKDRFSAERLKGVDSTLKIQPAKLEDSAVYLCASSLGGLAHQETQYFGPGTRLLVL.